This T cell receptor beta chain was recorded in a study of T cells in Graves' hyperthyroidism and ophthalmopathy. TCR beta CDR3 region amplification was performed from RNA transcripts. In the first-round RT-PCR of the TCR CDR3, the HTBI primer set was used. Each CDR3 protein gets one entry after TCRdb re-called the multiplex PCR reads with MiXCR. The table includes 350,000 or so distinct CDR3 sequences, 17% detected once. This clonotype was recorded a few times. Its antigen is unknown. The CDR3 runs to 12 residues. V gave up 11 bases and J gave up 1 base, with 10 bases separating them. In germline, CDR1 is MNHNS, CDR2 SASEGT. Diagnoses rested on clinical symptoms, serum thyroxine and TRAb, thyroid ultrasound and orbital computed tomography. Whole-study results and caveats: A model using 13 V-J features told ophthalmopathy apart from stable hyperthyroidism.

Material: blood. This chain joins TRBV6-1 and TRBJ2-3; the D is unclear. This TCR was recovered from a woman under 40 with Graves' hyperthyroidism that later progressed to Graves' ophthalmopathy. In nucleotides, the CDR3 is TGTGCCGTCCATCCCCGCACAGATACGCAGTATTTT. Its translation: CAVHPRTDTQYF.